Listed below are T cell receptor beta chains from one sample, sequenced in a study of shared T cell receptors in the human thymus. TCRdb's table, derived via immunoSEQ multiplex PCR, lists solely in-frame clones and lacks some. Here the sample spans roughly 410,000 clones, more than 85% being singletons. What was sequenced was thymocytes. Receptors were obtained from a human donor. Each CDR3 is given with its conserved first and last residue. A D gene is named only where the DNA matches it firmly. Size is omitted from some rows. Given values are once, few, many or a class for expanded clones.

TRBD1,TRBV27,TRBJ1-4,.,CASSPPPGQSEKLFF,TGTGCCAGCAGTCCACCTCCGGGACAGTCTGAAAAACTGTTTTTT
TRBD2,TRBV6-5,TRBJ2-7,.,CASSYTRLAGDDEQYF,TGTGCCAGCAGTTACACAAGACTAGCGGGAGATGACGAGCAGTACTTC
TRBD1,TRBV19,TRBJ1-2,.,CASSIAPTGGGGYTF,TGTGCCAGTAGTATAGCCCCAACAGGGGGCGGCGGCTACACCTTC
.,TRBV11-3,TRBJ2-1,.,CASSGVLPRPNEQFF,TGTGCCAGCAGCGGGGTACTCCCAAGACCAAATGAGCAGTTCTTC
.,TRBV15,TRBJ2-7,.,CATSSQGALNEQYF,TGTGCCACCAGCTCCCAGGGTGCATTAAACGAGCAGTACTTC
TRBD1,TRBV6-4,TRBJ2-7,.,CASSDRGTGGGEQYF,TGTGCCAGCAGTGACCGCGGGACAGGGGGCGGCGAGCAGTACTTC
.,TRBV10-2,TRBJ2-5,.,CASSEIQETQYF,TGCGCCAGCAGTGAGATTCAAGAGACCCAGTACTTC
.,TRBV9,TRBJ1-3,.,CASSVGRTPGSGNTIYF,TGTGCCAGCAGCGTAGGACGGACTCCGGGCTCTGGAAACACCATATATTTT
TRBD1,TRBV28,TRBJ1-4,.,CASSLPWTGGSVILEKLFF,TGTGCCAGCAGTTTACCTTGGACAGGGGGTAGTGTTATCTTGGAAAAACTGTTTTTT
.,TRBV28,TRBJ1-5,.,CASSHPKTNNQPQHF,TGTGCCAGCAGTCATCCCAAGACGAACAATCAGCCCCAGCATTTT
.,TRBV10-3,TRBJ2-3,.,CAISAGTEHTDTQYF,TGTGCCATCAGCGCCGGGACGGAGCACACAGATACGCAGTATTTT
.,TRBV15,TRBJ1-2,.,CATSFQGPNYGYTF,TGTGCCACCAGCTTCCAGGGGCCTAACTATGGCTACACCTTC
TRBD1,TRBV10-3,TRBJ1-5,.,CAAGQGMNQPQHF,TGTGCCGCGGGACAGGGGATGAATCAGCCCCAGCATTTT
TRBD1,TRBV28,TRBJ1-5,once,CATKTGLSGQPQHF,TGTGCTACCAAGACAGGGCTGAGCGGTCAGCCCCAGCATTTT
TRBD1,TRBV14,TRBJ2-2,.,CASSQDRSSHPRRGQGDTGELFF,TGTGCCAGCAGCCAAGATCGCTCTTCTCATCCGAGGAGGGGACAGGGCGACACCGGGGAGCTGTTTTTT
TRBD1,TRBV5-4,TRBJ1-4,.,CASSRTGGNEKLFF,TGTGCCAGCAGCCGGACAGGGGGGAACGAAAAACTGTTTTTT
.,TRBV5-4,TRBJ1-3,.,CASSSSMGSGNTIYF,TGTGCCAGCAGCTCCTCCATGGGGTCGGGAAACACCATATATTTT
TRBD2,TRBV19,TRBJ2-1,.,CASSIRLAGVGTEQFF,TGTGCCAGTAGTATTAGGTTAGCGGGAGTGGGTACTGAGCAGTTCTTC
TRBD2,TRBV10-3,TRBJ2-5,.,CAISVEREGQETQYF,TGTGCCATCAGTGTCGAGCGGGAGGGCCAGGAGACCCAGTACTTC
.,TRBV30,TRBJ2-7,.,CAGRKGGKTYEQYF,TGTGCCGGCAGAAAGGGGGGGAAGACCTACGAGCAGTACTTC
TRBD1,TRBV18,TRBJ2-7,.,CASSPLGTGMSYEQYF,TGTGCCAGCTCACCACTCGGGACAGGGATGTCCTACGAGCAGTACTTC
TRBD1,TRBV9,TRBJ2-7,once,CASINQGAGEQYF,TGTGCCAGCATAAACCAGGGGGCAGGAGAGCAGTACTTC
TRBD2,TRBV5-1,TRBJ2-1,.,CASSLDSSGVYNEQFF,TGCGCCAGCAGCTTGGATTCTAGCGGAGTTTACAATGAGCAGTTCTTC
.,TRBV5-6,TRBJ2-3,.,CAAKDRNQSTDTQYF,TGTGCAGCCAAAGACAGGAATCAGAGCACAGATACGCAGTATTTT
.,TRBV21-1,TRBJ1-5,.,CASSNGPGLSNQPQHF,TGTGCCAGCAGCAACGGGCCGGGACTAAGCAATCAGCCCCAGCATTTT
TRBD2,TRBV27,TRBJ2-7,.,CASSSRLAGAGCEQYF,TGTGCCAGCAGTTCCCGACTAGCGGGAGCAGGTTGCGAGCAGTACTTC
.,TRBV12-2,TRBJ2-6,.,CASRWGRRSGANVLTF,TGTGCAAGTCGCTGGGGGCGGCGCTCTGGGGCCAACGTCCTGACTTTC
.,TRBV6-1,TRBJ2-1,.,CASSYGVEQFF,TGTGCCAGCAGTTACGGGGTTGAGCAGTTCTTC
.,TRBV4-1,TRBJ1-4,.,CASSQGWGNEKLFF,TGCGCCAGCAGCCAAGGATGGGGGAATGAAAAACTGTTTTTT
TRBD2,TRBV27,TRBJ2-7,.,CASSFLDPSGLAGFSSYEQYF,TGTGCCAGCAGTTTTTTGGACCCCTCTGGACTAGCGGGTTTTAGCTCCTACGAGCAGTACTTC
.,TRBV7-6,TRBJ2-5,.,CASSLEQETQYF,TGTGCCAGCAGCTTAGAGCAAGAGACCCAGTACTTC
.,TRBV15,TRBJ2-6,.,CATSRGSGANVLTF,TGTGCCACCAGCAGAGGATCTGGGGCCAACGTCCTGACTTTC
TRBD1,TRBV28,TRBJ2-7,.,CASSFPGQGVHEQYF,TGTGCCAGCAGTTTCCCCGGACAGGGGGTCCACGAGCAGTACTTC
.,TRBV19,TRBJ1-5,few,CASSMVVRQDSNQPQHF,TGTGCCAGTAGTATGGTAGTTAGGCAGGATAGCAATCAGCCCCAGCATTTT
TRBD2,TRBV4-2,TRBJ2-5,.,CASSGGAGGIKETQYF,TGTGCCAGCAGCGGAGGAGCGGGAGGGATTAAAGAGACCCAGTACTTC
TRBD2,TRBV6-1,TRBJ2-3,.,CASSGGNSADTQYF,TGTGCCAGCAGCGGGGGGAATAGCGCAGATACGCAGTATTTT
.,TRBV6-5,TRBJ2-1,.,CASSRPRDNEQFF,TGTGCCAGCAGTCGACCACGGGACAATGAGCAGTTCTTC
.,TRBV4-1,TRBJ1-1,.,CASSQYQGRTEAFF,TGCGCCAGCAGCCAATACCAGGGACGCACTGAAGCTTTCTTT
.,TRBV28,TRBJ2-7,.,CASSSSLTGREDEQYF,TGTGCCAGCAGTTCCTCTTTGACAGGGAGGGAGGACGAGCAGTACTTC
.,TRBV6-5,TRBJ2-3,.,CASSYSESADTQYF,TGTGCCAGCAGTTACTCAGAAAGCGCAGATACGCAGTATTTT
TRBD1,TRBV29-1,TRBJ1-1,.,CSVAGGRFCRAFF,TGCAGCGTTGCAGGGGGAAGGTTCTGTCGAGCTTTCTTT
.,TRBV4-3,TRBJ2-1,.,CASSQVISLYNEQFF,TGCGCCAGCAGCCAAGTTATTTCCCTCTACAATGAGCAGTTCTTC
TRBD2,TRBV7-3,TRBJ2-6,.,CASSLTSFPLGLAGGPGANVLTF,TGTGCCAGCAGCTTAACGTCCTTCCCCCTGGGACTAGCGGGAGGGCCTGGGGCCAACGTCCTGACTTTC
.,TRBV5-5,TRBJ1-2,.,CASSLGRPLLTRDGYTF,TGTGCCAGCAGCTTGGGCCGGCCACTTCTCACCCGGGATGGCTACACCTTC
.,TRBV14,TRBJ1-2,.,CASSQGSGYGYTF,TGTGCCAGCAGCCAGGGGTCAGGCTATGGCTACACCTTC
TRBD2,TRBV7-2,TRBJ2-3,.,CASSPEGGTSSTDTQYF,TGTGCCAGCAGCCCCGAAGGTGGGACTAGCAGCACAGATACGCAGTATTTT
.,TRBV4-1,TRBJ2-3,.,CASSHGGLANTDTQYF,TGCGCCAGCAGCCACGGGGGGCTAGCGAACACAGATACGCAGTATTTT
.,TRBV28,TRBJ2-3,.,CASSLQVEGLGEGTDTQYF,TGTGCCAGCAGTCTCCAAGTCGAGGGCCTAGGAGAAGGAACAGATACGCAGTATTTT
.,TRBV28,TRBJ2-3,.,CASRKSVSGLASTDTQYF,TGTGCCAGCAGAAAAAGCGTCTCGGGACTTGCTAGCACAGATACGCAGTATTTT
.,TRBV6-5,TRBJ2-7,.,CASSMEESSYEQYF,TGTGCCAGCTCAATGGAGGAGAGCTCCTACGAGCAGTACTTC
.,TRBV7-9,TRBJ2-1,.,CASSRASNEQFF,TGTGCCAGCAGCCGAGCCTCCAATGAGCAGTTCTTC